One T cell receptor (beta chain) is described in this entry. The data stem from a study of T cells expressing NK-cell markers. This CDR3 has 14 residues. Germline lookup yields CDR1 SGHRS and CDR2 YFSETQ. TCR beta cDNA was made by 5'RACE template switching with UMIs. TCRdb re-called the 5' RACE reads; every CDR3 protein appears as one record, without DNA. The listing contains 400,000 or so distinct CDR3 sequences. This rearrangement joins TRBV5-1 to TRBJ2-7. The specimen sequenced was blood T cells: a sorted CD56 or NKG2C T cell subset, CD4+ or CD8+ T cells, or bulk PBMC T cells (not recorded which). This sequence originates from a woman aged 45-65 years in good health. The CDR3 sequence: CASSLGFTSYEQYF.